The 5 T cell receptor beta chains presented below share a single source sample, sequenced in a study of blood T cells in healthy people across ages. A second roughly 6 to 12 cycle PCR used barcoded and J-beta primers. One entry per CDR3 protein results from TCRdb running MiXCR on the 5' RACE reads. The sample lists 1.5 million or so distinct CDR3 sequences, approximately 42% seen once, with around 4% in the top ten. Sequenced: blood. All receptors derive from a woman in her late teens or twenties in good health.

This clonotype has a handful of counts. DNA of the CDR3: TGTGCCAGCAGCTTAGCGCAGGGCGGGTACTCCTACGAGCAGTACTTC. It codes for CASSLAQGGYSYEQYF. The V and J genes are TRBV7-8 and TRBJ2-7, with D perhaps matching TRBD1 or TRBD2 (5 bases each). The CDR3 covers 16 residues. V lost 0 bases to trimming and J lost 0 bases, with 12 bases between them. Germline CDR1 and CDR2: SGHVS and FQNEAQ.

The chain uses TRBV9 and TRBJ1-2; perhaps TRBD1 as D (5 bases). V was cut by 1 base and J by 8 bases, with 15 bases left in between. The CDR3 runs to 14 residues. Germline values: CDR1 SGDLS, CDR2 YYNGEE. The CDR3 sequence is CASSVRGGLGGYTF. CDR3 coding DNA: TGTGCCAGCAGCGTAAGGGGCGGCCTGGGCGGCTACACCTTC.

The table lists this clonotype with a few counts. CDR3 DNA sequence: TGTGCCATCAGTGAGTCGACCTTTTCCGAGCAGTACTTC. It encodes CAISESTFSEQYF. The chain joins TRBV10-3 to TRBJ2-7; D not resolved. Germline CDR1 reads ENHRY; CDR2 reads SYGVKD. The germline V and J ends were trimmed by 0 bases and 6 bases, with 9 bases remaining between them. The CDR3 has 13 amino acids.

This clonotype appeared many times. The CDR3 loop reads CASSQDRDYGYTF. As DNA, the CDR3 is TGCGCCAGCAGCCAAGATCGGGACTATGGCTACACCTTC. The chain joins TRBV4-1 to TRBJ1-2, with no clear D. V was shortened by 0 bases and J by 3 bases, with 5 bases between the two germline ends. Germline V gives CDR1 MGHRA, CDR2 YSYEKL. CDR3 length equals 13 residues.

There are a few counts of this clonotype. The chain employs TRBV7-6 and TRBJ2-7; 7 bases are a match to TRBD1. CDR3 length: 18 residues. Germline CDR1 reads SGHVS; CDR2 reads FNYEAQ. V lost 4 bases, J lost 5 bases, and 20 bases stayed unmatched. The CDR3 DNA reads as TGTGCCAGCAGCTCAACTTCACCGGGACAGATGAATTCCCACGAGCAGTACTTC. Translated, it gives CASSSTSPGQMNSHEQYF.